The present entry profiles one T cell receptor beta chain with its context. Its antigen is undetermined. These data come from a study of cytomegalovirus exposure and HLA in healthy donors. Study-level background: The 95 to 150 validation repertoires used a platform that matched the one used for the roughly 650 first-cohort repertoires, as a later analysis reported.

This CDR3 contains 16 residues. Germline-derived CDR1 and CDR2 are SGHAT and FQNNGV. The trim removed 5 bases at V and 8 bases at J, leaving 9 bases unmatched. Study-wide points: As was reported, the classifier diagnosed cytomegalovirus status with high specificity and sensitivity.

TCRdb's table, derived via immunoSEQ multiplex PCR, lists solely in-frame clones and lacks some. The sample gives some 260,000 clones, roughly 84% of which show up once; around 13% is in the top ten. The chain links TRBV11-2 to TRBJ2-1; 13 positions match TRBD2. Sequencing was performed on PBMCs. The clonotype comes from a man aged 18 to 29 in good health and CMV-seropositive. For the CDR3, the DNA is TGTGCCAGCAGCCCACTAGCGGGAGGGCCGGTGTATGAGCAGTTCTTC. This encodes CASSPLAGGPVYEQFF.